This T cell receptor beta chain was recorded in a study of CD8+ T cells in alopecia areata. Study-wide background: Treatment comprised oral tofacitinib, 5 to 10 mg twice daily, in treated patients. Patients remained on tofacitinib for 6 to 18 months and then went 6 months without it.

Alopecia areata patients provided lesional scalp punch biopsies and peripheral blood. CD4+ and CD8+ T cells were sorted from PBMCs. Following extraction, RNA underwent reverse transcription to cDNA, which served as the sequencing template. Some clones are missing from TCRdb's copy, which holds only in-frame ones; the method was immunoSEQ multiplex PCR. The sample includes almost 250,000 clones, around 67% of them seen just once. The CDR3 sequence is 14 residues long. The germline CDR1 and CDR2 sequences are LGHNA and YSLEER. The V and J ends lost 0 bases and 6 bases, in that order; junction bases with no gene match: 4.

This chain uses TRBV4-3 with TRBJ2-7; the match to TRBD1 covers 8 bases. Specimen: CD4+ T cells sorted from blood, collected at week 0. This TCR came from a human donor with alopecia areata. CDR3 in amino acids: CASSQDARGREQYF. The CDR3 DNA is TGCGCCAGCAGCCAAGATGCCAGGGGGCGCGAGCAGTACTTC.